This T cell receptor beta chain is from a study of human T cells and chemical hapten exposure. Across the whole study: Patients additionally received therapeutic doses of diphenylcyclopropenone on the scalp once a week, and this continued throughout the approximately 25-week study. Patients, predominantly female, presented with alopecia areata, totalis or universalis. Study observations and caveats: Relative to control repertoires, expanded TCRs gave rise to significantly more large CDR3 similarity clusters.

Deletions cut 0 bases from V and 6 bases from J, with 20 bases between. Germline V CDR1 and CDR2: SGDLS, YYNGEE. The length of the CDR3 is 17 residues. TCRdb analysed the RACE reads with MiXCR anew, one entry per CDR3 protein. The sample records under 450,000 distinct CDR3 sequences, nearly 6.5% being singletons. This clonotype has more than one count but fewer than ten. The antigen remains unidentified. As for time point: patch test 2, 6 weeks after DPC sensitization. Treatment defined: therapeutic diphenylcyclopropenone sensitization with weekly scalp DPC. The sequencing used whole blood, collected in connection with sensitization to the hapten diphenylcyclopropenone (DPC). This receptor was obtained from a young woman with alopecia areata. Some clones in this sample may be carry-over from other donors' samples. The genes are TRBV9 and TRBJ2-3; TRBD2 might be the D (6 bases). DNA for the CDR3: TGTGCCAGCAGCGTAGATGTGGCGGGGCCGGTGGAGGATACGCAGTATTTT. Protein: CASSVDVAGPVEDTQYF.